This TCR beta chain originates from a study of blood T cells in healthy people across ages. Findings and limits, study-wide: A roughly linear fall in TCR beta diversity per million T cells was seen with increasing age. Bulk PBMC profiling left naive and antigen-experienced comparisons inconclusive.

Healthy Caucasian individuals from Russia aged 6 to 90 served as donors. Primers used in a second PCR of roughly 7 to 12 cycles were a sample-barcoded 5' primer and a J-beta primer mix. A minimum of 3 million CDR3-containing paired-end reads was obtained for each sample. A single record per CDR3 protein comes from TCRdb applying MiXCR to the 5' RACE reads. The data show some 800,000 distinct CDR3 sequences, about 42% seen once. This CDR3 has 16 amino acids. V trimming: 2 bases; J trimming: 7 bases; junction bases outside the gene matches: 9. CDR1 and CDR2 from the germline V gene are DFQATT and SNEGSKA (reference sequence). Comments on this clonotype: Its antigen is unidentified.

The specimen sequenced was blood. The clonotype originates from a man between 60 and 75 years old in good health. The chain recombines TRBV20-1 with TRBJ1-6; TRBD1 agrees at 9 bases. The CDR3 bases are TGCAGTGCTAGACCAGGGACAGGGATCCTAAATTCACCCCTCCACTTT. Protein: CSARPGTGILNSPLHF.